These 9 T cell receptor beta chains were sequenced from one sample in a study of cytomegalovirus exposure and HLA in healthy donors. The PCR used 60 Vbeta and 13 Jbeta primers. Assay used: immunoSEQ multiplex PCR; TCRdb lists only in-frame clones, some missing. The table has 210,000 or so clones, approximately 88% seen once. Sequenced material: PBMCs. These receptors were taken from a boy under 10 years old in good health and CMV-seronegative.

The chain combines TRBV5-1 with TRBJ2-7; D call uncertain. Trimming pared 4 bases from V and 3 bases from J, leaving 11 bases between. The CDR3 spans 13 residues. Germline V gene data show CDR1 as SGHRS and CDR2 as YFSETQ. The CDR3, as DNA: TGCGCCAGCAGCCCTGCGCCCGACTACGAGCAGTACTTC. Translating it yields CASSPAPDYEQYF. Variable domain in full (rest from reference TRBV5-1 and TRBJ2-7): KAGVTQTPRYLIKTRGQQVTLSCSPISGHRSVSWYQQTPGQGLQFLFEYFSETQRNKGNFPGRFSGRQFSNSRSEMNVSTLELGDSALYLCASSPAPDYEQYFGPGTRLTVT.

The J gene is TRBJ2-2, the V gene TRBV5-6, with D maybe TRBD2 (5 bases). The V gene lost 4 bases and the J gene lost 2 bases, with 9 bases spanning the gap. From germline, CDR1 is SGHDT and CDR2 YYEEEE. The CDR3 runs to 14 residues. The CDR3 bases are TGTGCCAGCAGCCCCACTAGAAACACCGGGGAGCTGTTTTTT. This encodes CASSPTRNTGELFF.

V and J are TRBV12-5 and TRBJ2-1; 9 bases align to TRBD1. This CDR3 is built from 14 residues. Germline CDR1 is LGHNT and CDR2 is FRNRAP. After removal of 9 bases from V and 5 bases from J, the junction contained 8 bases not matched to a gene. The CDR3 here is CASATGGSHNEQFF. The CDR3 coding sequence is TGTGCTAGCGCTACAGGGGGCTCGCACAATGAGCAGTTCTTC.

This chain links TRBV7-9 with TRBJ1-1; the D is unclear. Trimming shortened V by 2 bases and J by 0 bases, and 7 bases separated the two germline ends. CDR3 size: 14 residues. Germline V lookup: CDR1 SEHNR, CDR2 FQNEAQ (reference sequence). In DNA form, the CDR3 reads TGTGCCAGCAGCTTACCCACACTGAACACTGAAGCTTTCTTT. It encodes CASSLPTLNTEAFF.

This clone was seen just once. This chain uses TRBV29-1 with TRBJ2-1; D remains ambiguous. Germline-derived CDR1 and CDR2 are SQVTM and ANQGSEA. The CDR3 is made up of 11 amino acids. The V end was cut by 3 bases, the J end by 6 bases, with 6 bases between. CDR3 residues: CSVDRGNEQFF. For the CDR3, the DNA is TGCAGCGTTGACCGAGGCAATGAGCAGTTCTTC.

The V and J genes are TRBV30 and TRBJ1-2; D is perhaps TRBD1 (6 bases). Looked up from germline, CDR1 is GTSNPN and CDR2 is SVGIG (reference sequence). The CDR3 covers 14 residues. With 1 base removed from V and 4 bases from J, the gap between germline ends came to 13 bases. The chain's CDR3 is CAWSEDSTFYGYTF. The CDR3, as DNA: TGTGCCTGGAGTGAGGACAGCACTTTCTATGGCTACACCTTC.

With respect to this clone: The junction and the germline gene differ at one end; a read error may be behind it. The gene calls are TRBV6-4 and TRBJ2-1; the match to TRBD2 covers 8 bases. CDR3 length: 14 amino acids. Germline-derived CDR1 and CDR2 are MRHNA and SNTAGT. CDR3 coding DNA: TGTGCCAGCAGTCGGACTAGCCGGGCCAATGGGCAGTTCTTC. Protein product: CASSRTSRANGQFF.

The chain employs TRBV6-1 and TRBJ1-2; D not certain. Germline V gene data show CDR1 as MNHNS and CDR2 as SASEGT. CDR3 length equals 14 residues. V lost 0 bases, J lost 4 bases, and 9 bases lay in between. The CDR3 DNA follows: TGTGCCAGCAGTGAAGCCGGGATCCCCTATGGCTACACCTTC. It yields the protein CASSEAGIPYGYTF.

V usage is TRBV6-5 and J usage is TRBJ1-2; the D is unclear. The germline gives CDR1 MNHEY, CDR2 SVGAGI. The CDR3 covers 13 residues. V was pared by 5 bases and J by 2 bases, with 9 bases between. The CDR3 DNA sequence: TGTGCCAGCAGTCTGACTCACAACTATGGCTACACCTTC. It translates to CASSLTHNYGYTF.